This T cell receptor (beta chain) is drawn from a study of T cells in Graves' hyperthyroidism and ophthalmopathy. This clonotype was seen only a few times. Its antigen is not known. RNA transcripts provided the source from which TCR beta CDR3 regions were amplified. HTBI primers were the set used in a first-round RT-PCR of the TCR CDR3. MiXCR, applied by TCRdb to the multiplex PCR reads, yields one record per CDR3 protein. The table includes about 370,000 distinct CDR3 sequences, 15% detected once. Germline trimming cut 7 bases from V and 7 bases from J; bases unmatched to any gene: 14. This CDR3 comprises 17 residues. The germline gives CDR1 MNHEY, CDR2 SMNVEV (reference sequence). Points from the study as a whole: Model predictions of ophthalmopathy came a median about 6.3 months before onset.

The TCR comes from a woman in her sixties with Graves' ophthalmopathy. The V call is TRBV27, the J call TRBJ2-1, with 12 bases fitting TRBD2. The material sequenced was blood. The CDR3 protein is CASNPTSGRRSSNEQFF. Written as DNA, the CDR3 is TGTGCCAGCAATCCGACTAGCGGGAGAAGATCTTCTAATGAGCAGTTCTTC.